Below, 9 T cell receptor beta chains from the same sample are listed, as sequenced in a study of T-cell memory formation after mild COVID-19. Each CDR3 protein is one row after TCRdb ran MiXCR on the 5' RACE reads. Of around 99,000 distinct CDR3 sequences in the sample, around an eighth were seen once. Sequencing was performed on PBMCs or a T cell subset sorted from them (not recorded which). The source is a man aged 18 to 30 who had mild COVID-19 (a few samples of this study predate the infection). Cell type and time point are not known.

The J gene is TRBJ1-1, the V gene TRBV7-9, with 9 bases that match TRBD1. The V segment lost 1 base and the J segment 0 bases; nucleotides outside the gene matches: 6. The CDR3 is 17 residues long. Germline V gene lookup returns CDR1 SEHNR and CDR2 FQNEAQ (reference sequence). In nucleotides, the CDR3 is TGTGCCAGCAGCTTAGAAGGACAGGGGCCGATGAACACTGAAGCTTTCTTT. Its protein product is CASSLEGQGPMNTEAFF.

This clonotype appeared a few times. The CDR3 coding sequence is TGTGCCAGCAGTTATTCAGCGGGGGGGCTCGTCTACAATGAGCAGTTCTTC. Translation: CASSYSAGGLVYNEQFF. The genes are TRBV27 and TRBJ2-1; the match to TRBD2 covers 10 bases. V dropped 4 bases and J dropped 3; count of bases not matched to a gene: 9. Per the germline V gene, CDR1 is MNHEY and CDR2 is SMNVEV (reference sequence). CDR3 length: 17 residues.

The gene calls are TRBV30 and TRBJ2-7, with 8 bases aligning to TRBD2. V gave up 4 bases and J gave up 6 bases; unmatched junction bases: 8. The CDR3 extends over 13 amino acids. CDR1 and CDR2 from the germline V gene are GTSNPN and SVGIG (reference sequence). In DNA, the CDR3 is TGTGCCTGGACGGGGGGGGGAACTGGCGAGCAGTACTTC. Encoded protein: CAWTGGGTGEQYF.

The chain joins TRBV5-4 to TRBJ2-3, with TRBD2 matching 7 bases. CDR1 is SGHNT, CDR2 YYREEE, per germline (reference sequence). Trimming took 3 bases from V and 2 from J; bases not matched to a gene: 9. This CDR3 is 16 amino acids long. In DNA, the CDR3 is TGTGCCAGCAGCTACCCTCGCGGGGGTATCACAGATACGCAGTATTTT. It encodes CASSYPRGGITDTQYF.

The rearrangement joins TRBV6-5 to TRBJ2-1; D perhaps matches TRBD1 (6 bases). Trimming cost V 0 bases and J 6 bases, with 9 bases left between them. Germline assignment: CDR1 MNHEY and CDR2 SVGAGI. This CDR3 comprises 14 residues. The CDR3 DNA sequence: TGTGCCAGCAGTTACTCTCAGGGGCCCAATGAGCAGTTCTTC. It is translated as CASSYSQGPNEQFF.

This chain connects TRBV12-3 or TRBV12-4 to TRBJ2-1; 11 nucleotides agree with TRBD2. The CDR3 runs to 15 residues. V shed 2 bases, J shed 8 bases, and the junction held 5 bases outside the gene matches. CDR3 loop: CASSLSSGRLDEQFF. The CDR3 region has the DNA TGTGCCAGCAGTTTATCTAGCGGGAGGTTAGATGAGCAGTTCTTC.

V usage is TRBV4-1 and J usage is TRBJ2-5, with TRBD2 matching 12 bases. Looked up from germline, CDR1 is MGHRA and CDR2 is YSYEKL. This CDR3 contains 17 residues. V lost 2 bases to trimming and J lost 4 bases; unmatched junction nucleotides: 8. CDR3 nucleotide sequence: TGCGCCAGCAGCCAATATGCGACTAGCGGGGGAGGAGAGACCCAGTACTTC. Translated, it gives CASSQYATSGGGETQYF.

The V and J genes are TRBV7-9 and TRBJ2-7; a weak D match, TRBD1 (5 bases). The germline V gene encodes CDR1 SEHNR and CDR2 FQNEAQ (reference sequence). V lost 5 bases and J 2 bases, leaving 10 bases between the germline ends. This CDR3 is built from 13 residues. Here the CDR3 reads CASSPVRAYEQYF. The DNA of the CDR3 is TGTGCCAGCAGCCCGGTCAGGGCCTACGAGCAGTACTTC.

This clonotype turned up a few times. J is TRBJ2-6 and V is TRBV4-3; maybe TRBD2 (5 bases). The CDR3 has 16 residues. Trimming stripped 3 bases from V and 0 bases from J, with 9 bases between. The germline V gene encodes CDR1 LGHNA and CDR2 YSLEER. The CDR3 bases are TGCGCCAGCAGCCAGGCAGGACTCTCTGGGGCCAACGTCCTGACTTTC. Encoded protein: CASSQAGLSGANVLTF.